This T cell receptor beta chain was recovered during a study of T cells in Graves' hyperthyroidism and ophthalmopathy. The CDR3 runs 16 residues. After removal of 5 bases from V and 5 bases from J, the junction contained 9 bases not matched to a gene. Germline lookup yields CDR1 SGHNT and CDR2 YENEEA. Patients were excluded because of uncontrolled infection, other autoimmune disease, pregnancy or lactation. TCR beta CDR3 sequences were amplified from RNA transcripts. HTBI primers drove first-round RT-PCR of the TCR CDR3. Using its own MiXCR run on the multiplex PCR reads, TCRdb lists one record per CDR3 protein. The table has 400,000 to 500,000 distinct CDR3 sequences, roughly 15% seen once.

What was sequenced was blood. The chain recombines TRBV11-3 with TRBJ1-2; 12 positions agree with TRBD1. The sequence was obtained from a man aged 18 to 30 with Graves' ophthalmopathy. The CDR3 sequence is CASSVAGTGGGYGYTF. CDR3 nucleotide sequence: TGTGCCAGCAGCGTGGCCGGGACAGGGGGCGGGTATGGCTACACCTTC.